This T cell receptor (beta chain) was documented in a study of cytomegalovirus exposure and HLA in healthy donors. Primers included in the PCR were 60 Vbeta and 13 Jbeta primers. Clones were sequenced by immunoSEQ multiplex PCR, and TCRdb holds only the in-frame ones, with some missing. The data show 110,000 to 150,000 clones, about 80% seen once. Findings of the study overall: Likely technical artifact: a cluster of highly shared sequence variants.

On this clone: What it binds is not known.

The sample comprised PBMCs. This sequence was found in a female donor in good health and CMV-seronegative.

The CDR3 nucleotides read TGTGCCAGCACCCTCACAGACTCTGGAAACACCATATATTTT. This translates into CASTLTDSGNTIYF. The chain employs TRBV9 and TRBJ1-3, with D unresolved. CDR1 SGDLS and CDR2 YYNGEE come from the germline V gene. Trimming took off 6 bases at V and 0 bases at J, with 10 bases between the two ends. The CDR3 spans 14 residues.